This entry is about one T cell receptor (beta chain). TCRdb keeps only in-frame clones here, not all; method: immunoSEQ multiplex PCR. The table includes a few hundred thousand clones, approximately 85% detected once. Before being deemed recovered, Cohort 3 donors had two negative PCRs, clearance, or symptom resolution. This entry is derived from a study of blood T cell repertoires in COVID-19. Study-wide context: Sites in the United States, Italy and Spain provided acute and convalescent COVID-19 samples.

V shed 4 bases, J shed 1 base, and the junction held 9 bases outside the gene matches. The V gene's germline CDR1 is SGHNT and CDR2 YYREEE (reference sequence). CDR3 length: 17 amino acids. The source of this sequence is a woman between 25 and 40 years old who had recovered from COVID-19. The chain employs TRBV5-4 and TRBJ2-5; 11 nucleotides match TRBD2. The sequenced sample consisted of PBMCs or T cells enriched from blood (not recorded which). The CDR3 DNA reads as TGTGCCAGCAGCAAACCTAGCGGGAGGCCTCTCCAAGAGACCCAGTACTTC. It translates to CASSKPSGRPLQETQYF.